The T cell receptor (beta chain) under discussion was sequenced for a study of cytomegalovirus exposure and HLA in healthy donors. Study-level points and caveats: As a later analysis revealed, most CMV-associated TCR beta chains appeared HLA-restricted. TCR beta chains numbering 150 to 200 were designated cytomegalovirus-associated. Analyses of presence/absence relied on an assumption of roughly uniform sequencing depth across donors.

Primers for the PCR totalled 60 Vbeta and 13 Jbeta. Clones were sequenced by immunoSEQ multiplex PCR, and TCRdb holds only the in-frame ones, with some missing. The top ten clones hold approximately 2% of a sample with 150,000 to 200,000 clones, around four fifths of them seen once. Germline V CDR1 and CDR2: SGHVS, FQNEAQ. With 3 bases clipped from V and 2 bases from J, the junction kept 3 bases outside the gene matches. This CDR3 is 16 amino acids long. To note about this clone: What it binds is unknown.

Sample: PBMCs. The chain combines TRBV7-8 with TRBJ2-1; 11 bases agree with TRBD2. The clonotype originates from a female donor in good health and CMV-seronegative. For the CDR3, the DNA is TGTGCCAGCAGCTTCAATAGCGGGGGGGCCTACAATGAGCAGTTCTTC. This codes for CASSFNSGGAYNEQFF.